A selection of T cell receptor beta chains follows, all from one sample in a study of cytomegalovirus exposure and HLA in healthy donors. The protocol was immunoSEQ multiplex PCR, while the TCRdb copy is restricted to in-frame clones and leaves out a portion. The data hold some 150,000 clones, with 80% observed a single time. Specimen: PBMCs. The receptor source for this set is a young man in good health and CMV-seronegative. Both conserved end residues are part of each CDR3. The D gene is left open where the match is weak. For some rows the clone size is stated as once, few or many, or as a class when expanded; others skip it.

V: TRBV25-1; D: .; size: .; J: TRBJ2-6; CDR3: CASSEYGGSGANVLTF; DNA: TGTGCCAGCAGTGAATATGGCGGGTCTGGGGCCAACGTCCTGACTTTC
V: TRBV9; D: .; size: .; J: TRBJ1-1; CDR3: CASSVEGGNTEAFF; DNA: TGTGCCAGCAGCGTAGAAGGGGGGAACACTGAAGCTTTCTTT
V: TRBV5-6; D: .; size: .; J: TRBJ1-3; CDR3: CASRSQGSGNTIYF; DNA: TGTGCCAGCAGGAGTCAGGGTAGTGGAAACACCATATATTTT
V: TRBV9; D: .; size: .; J: TRBJ2-2; CDR3: CASSEASPPLTGELFF; DNA: TGTGCCAGCAGCGAGGCTAGCCCCCCCCTCACCGGGGAGCTGTTTTTT
V: TRBV7-8; D: TRBD2; size: .; J: TRBJ2-3; CDR3: CASSLGGGAPLDTQYF; DNA: TGTGCCAGCAGCTTAGGGGGAGGGGCTCCACTCGATACGCAGTATTTT
V: TRBV7-9; D: .; size: .; J: TRBJ1-1; CDR3: CSSSLGGPYRNTEAFF; DNA: TGTTCCAGCTCTCTAGGGGGTCCCTACAGAAACACTGAAGCTTTCTTT
V: TRBV11-2; D: TRBD1; size: .; J: TRBJ2-7; CDR3: CASSRPGTGTYEQYF; DNA: TGTGCCAGCAGTCGCCCCGGGACAGGGACCTACGAGCAGTACTTC
V: TRBV9; D: TRBD2; size: few; J: TRBJ2-3; CDR3: CASSVEAGLSTDTQYF; DNA: TGTGCCAGCAGCGTAGAAGCGGGGCTGAGCACAGATACGCAGTATTTT
V: TRBV29-1; D: TRBD1; size: .; J: TRBJ1-2; CDR3: CSVVGDRDYGYTF; DNA: TGCAGCGTTGTGGGAGACAGGGACTATGGCTACACCTTC
V: TRBV7-8; D: TRBD2; size: .; J: TRBJ2-1; CDR3: CASSTGPSGALYNEQFF; DNA: TGTGCCAGCAGCACCGGACCTAGCGGGGCCCTATACAATGAGCAGTTCTTC
V: TRBV7-8; D: .; size: few; J: TRBJ2-7; CDR3: CASSLTDYEQYF; DNA: TGTGCCAGCAGCCTCACAGACTACGAGCAGTACTTC
V: TRBV5-1; D: .; size: once; J: TRBJ2-7; CDR3: CASSLSFSYEQYF; DNA: TGCGCCAGCAGCTTGTCGTTCTCCTACGAGCAGTACTTC
V: TRBV27; D: .; size: few; J: TRBJ2-7; CDR3: CASSLGLAATYEQYF; DNA: TGTGCCAGCAGTTTAGGGCTAGCTGCCACCTACGAGCAGTACTTC
V: TRBV2; D: .; size: .; J: TRBJ1-1; CDR3: CASISTGMNTEAFF; DNA: TGTGCCAGCATTTCGACAGGCATGAACACTGAAGCTTTCTTT
V: TRBV18; D: .; size: few; J: TRBJ2-5; CDR3: CASSPPLRETQYF; DNA: TGTGCCAGCTCACCACCCTTACGGGAGACCCAGTACTTC
V: TRBV25-1; D: .; size: .; J: TRBJ1-1; CDR3: CASSAPSPGTLASEAFF; DNA: TGTGCCAGCAGTGCACCATCCCCCGGGACACTCGCCTCTGAAGCTTTCTTT
V: TRBV12-5; D: .; size: .; J: TRBJ2-1; CDR3: CASGLRGDNEQFF; DNA: TGTGCTAGTGGTTTGCGGGGAGACAATGAGCAGTTCTTC
V: TRBV9; D: TRBD1; size: .; J: TRBJ1-4; CDR3: CASSVQQTGTRAELFF; DNA: TGTGCCAGCAGCGTACAACAGACAGGGACTCGGGCTGAACTGTTTTTT
V: TRBV5-1; D: .; size: .; J: TRBJ2-6; CDR3: CASSPTGSGANVLTF; DNA: TGCGCCAGCAGCCCGACAGGTTCTGGGGCCAACGTCCTGACTTTC
V: TRBV15; D: .; size: .; J: TRBJ2-2; CDR3: CATSRDIGGAGELFF; DNA: TGTGCCACCAGCAGAGATATCGGAGGGGCCGGGGAGCTGTTTTTT
V: TRBV9; D: TRBD1; size: .; J: TRBJ2-7; CDR3: CASSAPDRAVYEQYF; DNA: TGTGCCAGCAGCGCTCCAGACAGGGCGGTTTACGAGCAGTACTTC
V: TRBV5-1; D: .; size: .; J: TRBJ1-1; CDR3: CASSLARVAMNTEAFF; DNA: TGCGCCAGCAGCTTGGCCCGAGTTGCGATGAACACTGAAGCTTTCTTT
V: TRBV5-1; D: .; size: .; J: TRBJ2-5; CDR3: CASSLELQETQYF; DNA: TGCGCCAGCAGCTTAGAGCTCCAAGAGACCCAGTACTTC
V: TRBV5-1; D: .; size: .; J: TRBJ2-3; CDR3: CASSLGQGKTDTQYF; DNA: TGCGCCAGCAGCTTAGGCCAGGGAAAGACAGATACGCAGTATTTT
V: TRBV11-2; D: .; size: .; J: TRBJ2-7; CDR3: CASWGGLRTYEQYF; DNA: TGTGCCAGCTGGGGGGGGCTTCGTACCTACGAGCAGTACTTC
V: TRBV6-5; D: .; size: .; J: TRBJ1-1; CDR3: CASSSYSRVNTEAFF; DNA: TGTGCCAGCAGTTCCTACTCGAGGGTGAACACTGAAGCTTTCTTT
V: TRBV11-2; D: .; size: .; J: TRBJ1-2; CDR3: CASSLGSGFEGYTF; DNA: TGTGCCAGCAGCTTAGGATCCGGGTTTGAGGGCTACACCTTC
V: TRBV5-6; D: TRBD2; size: .; J: TRBJ2-1; CDR3: CASSGSVVAGEDNEQFF; DNA: TGTGCCAGCAGCGGATCGGTCGTAGCGGGAGAAGACAATGAGCAGTTCTTC
V: TRBV9; D: .; size: .; J: TRBJ2-2; CDR3: CASRSERGELFF; DNA: TGTGCCAGCAGGTCCGAGAGAGGGGAGCTGTTTTTT
V: TRBV15; D: .; size: .; J: TRBJ2-7; CDR3: CATSRAPQGYEQYF; DNA: TGTGCCACCAGCAGGGCTCCACAGGGCTACGAGCAGTACTTC
V: TRBV27; D: .; size: .; J: TRBJ2-3; CDR3: CASSLREASTDTQYF; DNA: TGTGCCAGCAGTTTGCGGGAAGCGAGCACAGATACGCAGTATTTT
V: TRBV28; D: TRBD1; size: .; J: TRBJ1-5; CDR3: CASSFAVDRDGNQPQHF; DNA: TGTGCCAGCAGTTTCGCGGTAGACAGGGACGGCAATCAGCCCCAGCATTTT
V: TRBV18; D: .; size: .; J: TRBJ2-7; CDR3: CASSPGDSSYEQYF; DNA: TGTGCCAGCTCACCAGGTGACAGCTCCTACGAGCAGTACTTC
V: TRBV15; D: TRBD1; size: .; J: TRBJ2-5; CDR3: CATSRDRTGGFETQYF; DNA: TGTGCCACCAGCAGAGATCGGACAGGGGGATTTGAGACCCAGTACTTC
V: TRBV5-4; D: .; size: .; J: TRBJ1-3; CDR3: CAISRGGPGNTIYF; DNA: TGTGCCATCTCACGGGGGGGCCCTGGAAACACCATATATTTT
V: TRBV7-9; D: TRBD1; size: .; J: TRBJ1-3; CDR3: CASSSADRGNTIYF; DNA: TGTGCCAGCAGCTCGGCGGACAGGGGAAACACCATATATTTT